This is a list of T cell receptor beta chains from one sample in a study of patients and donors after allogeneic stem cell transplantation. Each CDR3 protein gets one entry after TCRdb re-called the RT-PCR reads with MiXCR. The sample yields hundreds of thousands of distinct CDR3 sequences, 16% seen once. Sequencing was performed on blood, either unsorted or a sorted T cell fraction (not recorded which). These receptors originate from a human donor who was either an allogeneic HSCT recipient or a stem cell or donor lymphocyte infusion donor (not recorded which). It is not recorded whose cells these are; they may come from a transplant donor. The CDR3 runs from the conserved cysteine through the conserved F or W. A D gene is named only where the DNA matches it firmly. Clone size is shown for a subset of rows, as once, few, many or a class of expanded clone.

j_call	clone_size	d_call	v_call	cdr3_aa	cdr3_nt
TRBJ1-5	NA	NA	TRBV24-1	CATSDQGFDQPQHF	TGTGCCACCAGTGATCAGGGGTTTGATCAGCCCCAGCATTTT
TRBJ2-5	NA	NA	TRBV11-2	CASSTGLKETQYF	TGTGCCAGCAGCACCGGACTTAAAGAGACCCAGTACTTC
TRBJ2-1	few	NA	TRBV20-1	CSAPRRGYNEQFF	TGCAGTGCTCCCCGGCGGGGCTACAATGAGCAGTTCTTC
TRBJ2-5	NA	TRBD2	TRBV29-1	CSAASAGTSKETQYF	TGCAGCGCAGCCTCAGCCGGGACTAGTAAAGAGACCCAGTACTTC
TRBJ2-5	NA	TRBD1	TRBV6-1	CASRRPGQQETQYF	TGTGCCAGCAGACGCCCGGGACAGCAAGAGACCCAGTACTTC
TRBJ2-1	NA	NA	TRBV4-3	CASSQVGSSRDEQFF	TGCGCCAGCAGCCAAGTTGGTTCTAGCCGGGATGAGCAGTTCTTC
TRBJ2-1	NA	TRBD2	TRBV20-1	CSARDKREGNEQFF	TGCAGTGCTAGAGATAAGCGGGAGGGAAATGAGCAGTTCTTC
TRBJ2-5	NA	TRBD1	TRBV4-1	CASSHGTGDRETQYF	TGCGCCAGCAGCCACGGGACAGGGGATAGAGAGACCCAGTACTTC
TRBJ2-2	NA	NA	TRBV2	CARMGDTGELFF	TGTGCCAGGATGGGGGACACCGGGGAGCTGTTTTTT
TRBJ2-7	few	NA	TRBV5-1	CASSLVGGYYEQYF	TGCGCCAGCAGCTTGGTAGGAGGGTACTACGAGCAGTACTTC
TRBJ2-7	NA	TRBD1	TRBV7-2	CASSLGRQGFHEQYF	TGTGCCAGCAGCTTGGGAAGACAGGGGTTCCACGAGCAGTACTTC
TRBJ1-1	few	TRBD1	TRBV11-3	CASSRQGYTEAFF	TGTGCCAGCAGCCGACAGGGCTACACTGAAGCTTTCTTT
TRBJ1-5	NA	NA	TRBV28	CASSPVGIYSNQPQHF	TGTGCCAGCAGTCCGGTGGGGATCTATAGCAATCAGCCCCAGCATTTT